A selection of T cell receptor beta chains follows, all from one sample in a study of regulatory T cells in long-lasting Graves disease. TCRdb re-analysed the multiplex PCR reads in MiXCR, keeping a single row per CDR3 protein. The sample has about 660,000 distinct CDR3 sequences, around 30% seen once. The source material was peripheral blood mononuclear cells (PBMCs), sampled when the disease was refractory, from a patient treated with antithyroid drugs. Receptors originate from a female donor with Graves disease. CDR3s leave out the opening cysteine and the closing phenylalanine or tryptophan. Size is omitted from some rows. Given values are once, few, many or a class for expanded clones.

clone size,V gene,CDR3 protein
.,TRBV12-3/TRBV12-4,ASSLETFDATNEKLF
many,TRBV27,ASSLTAANTEAF
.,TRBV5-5,ASSLSGVGANVLT
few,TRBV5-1,ASSYLGDRLSYEQY
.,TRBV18,ASSQTSGSYQETQY
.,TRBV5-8,ASSFWSPLQDTEAF
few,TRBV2,ASTRLAGGKDTQY
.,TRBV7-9,ASSRGLAGGNETQY
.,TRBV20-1,SARGGARSNQPQH
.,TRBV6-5,ASSYSGRWNEKLF
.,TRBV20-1,SAKGQELAKNIQY
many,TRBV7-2,ASSPQGGYGYT
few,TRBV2,ASRSGAEQF
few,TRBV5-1,ASSGTGEGAPEAF
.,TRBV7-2,ASSGKTGGNQPQH